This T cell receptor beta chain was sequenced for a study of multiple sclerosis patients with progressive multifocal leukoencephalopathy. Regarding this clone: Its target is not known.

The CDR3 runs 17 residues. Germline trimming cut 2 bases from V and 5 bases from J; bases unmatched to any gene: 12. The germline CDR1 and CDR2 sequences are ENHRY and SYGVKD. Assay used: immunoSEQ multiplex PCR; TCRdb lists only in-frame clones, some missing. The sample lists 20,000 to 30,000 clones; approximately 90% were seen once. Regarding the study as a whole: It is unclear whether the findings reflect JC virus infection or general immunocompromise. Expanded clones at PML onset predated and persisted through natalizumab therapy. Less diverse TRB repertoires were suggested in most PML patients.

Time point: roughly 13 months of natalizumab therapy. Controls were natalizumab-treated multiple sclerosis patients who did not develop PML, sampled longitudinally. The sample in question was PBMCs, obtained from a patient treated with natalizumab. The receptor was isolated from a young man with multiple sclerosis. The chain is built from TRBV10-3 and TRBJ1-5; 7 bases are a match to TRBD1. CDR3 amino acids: CAISETMRTGRHQPQHF. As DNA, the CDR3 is TGTGCCATCAGTGAGACTATGAGGACAGGTCGCCATCAGCCCCAGCATTTT.